The entry that follows covers one T cell receptor (beta chain) sequence. These data are taken from a study of tumour-infiltrating T cells in Burkitt lymphoma. Study details: The Burkitt lymphoma cohort spanned all epidemiological subtypes. Overall and progression-free survival were predicted by productive clonality.

V was pared by 3 bases and J by 7 bases, with 6 bases of the junction left unmatched. Germline V gene data show CDR1 as SEHNR and CDR2 as FQNEAQ (reference sequence). This CDR3 spans 15 amino acids. Clones were read by immunoSEQ multiplex PCR, and TCRdb kept only the in-frame ones, dropping some. Here the sample spans some 6,600 clones, about 85% being singletons. The material sequenced was tumor tissue. The receptor comes from a human donor with Burkitt lymphoma. The chain links TRBV7-9 to TRBJ1-6; 7 nucleotides agree with TRBD1. CDR3 residues: CASSLEGAWNSPLHF. DNA of the CDR3: TGTGCCAGCAGCTTGGAGGGGGCATGGAATTCACCCCTCCACTTT.